These 3 T cell receptor beta chains originate from one sample sequenced in a study of Ad26.COV2.S vaccination and SARS-CoV-2 variants. Clones were read by immunoSEQ multiplex PCR, and TCRdb kept only the in-frame ones, dropping some. The repertoire includes 300,000 to 350,000 clones, roughly 90% of them detected once, and about 5% sits in the top ten. The treatment: around 19 received Ad26.COV2.S at low or high dose, single or two shots; about five received placebo; per-sample allocation not given. The samples date from day 63 after the first vaccine or placebo injection. Here the sequenced sample was peripheral blood, taken in a trial of Ad26.COV2.S vaccine versus placebo. The receptor set was obtained from a person between 18 and 59 years old who received the Ad26.COV2.S COVID-19 vaccine or a placebo.

This clone has more than one count but fewer than ten. The rearrangement links TRBV6-5 to TRBJ2-7; perhaps TRBD2 as D (5 bases). With 7 bases removed from V and 2 bases from J, the gap between germline ends came to 18 bases. The CDR3 has 15 residues. CDR1 and CDR2 from the germline V gene are MNHEY and SVGAGI. The CDR3 region is CASTVDGGTTYEQYF. CDR3 nucleotides: TGTGCCAGCACTGTGGACGGAGGAACAACCTACGAGCAGTACTTC.

The rearrangement links TRBV27 to TRBJ2-7, with D maybe TRBD2 (7 bases). The CDR3 extends over 12 amino acids. V dropped 11 bases and J dropped 6 bases, with 17 bases sitting between them. CDR1 MNHEY and CDR2 SMNVEV come from the germline V gene (reference sequence). CDR3 region: CAGLKGGCEQYF. CDR3 sequence (DNA): TGTGCCGGCCTAAAGGGGGGGTGCGAGCAGTACTTC.

This chain links TRBV29-1 with TRBJ1-1, with 7 positions matching TRBD1. CDR3 length equals 14 residues. J was trimmed by 4 bases and V by 3 bases; bases with no gene match: 8. CDR1 SQVTM and CDR2 ANQGSEA come from the germline V gene. CDR3 in DNA: TGCAGCGTTGAGGGCTGGGACAGTTCCACTGAAGCTTTCTTT. It encodes CSVEGWDSSTEAFF.